This T cell receptor (beta chain) emerged from a study of OX40 agonist ivuxolimab in advanced cancers. Background on the whole study: Ivuxolimab was a fully human IgG2 agonistic monoclonal antibody targeting the costimulatory receptor OX40 (CD134). Intravenous ivuxolimab was administered to patients every 2 weeks at six dose levels: 0.01, 0.1, 0.3, 1.5, 3 and 10 mg/kg. Of the roughly 54 dose-escalation patients, hepatocellular carcinoma was present in about 20, melanoma in roughly 15, renal cell carcinoma in 9 and head and neck cancer in 9. The dose-escalation cohort was roughly 87% male with a mean age of about 60 years, ranging from roughly 20 to 85. Patients were allowed to have had prior anti-PD-1, anti-PD-L1 or anti-CTLA-4 therapy, and approximately 37% of the dose-escalation patients had been treated with checkpoint inhibitors. Partial responses were achieved by three dose-escalation patients, of whom one had hepatocellular carcinoma and two had cutaneous melanoma. The purpose of peripheral TCRbeta sequencing was to test whether ivuxolimab changed TCR sequence diversity and led to clonal T-cell expansion. The paper describes the monotherapy dose-escalation part (N ≈ 52 patients) of the phase I trial of ivuxolimab. The paper's findings and limits, for the study overall: Clonal expansion of both CD4+ and CD8+ blood T cells was observed from baseline to week 6 at doses 0.1 to 3.0 mg/kg. On average, CD8+ T cells showed more expanded clones than CD4+ T cells after ivuxolimab. Low levels of normalized T-cell clonal expansion were also shown by some nonresponding patients. In the 0.1-3.0 mg/kg groups, partial responders were among the patients with the lowest normalized peripheral clonal expansion, particularly in CD8+ T cells. The antigen specificity of the peripheral T cells that underwent clonal expansion was not determined.

The CDR3 contains 14 residues, cysteine and phenylalanine counted. CDR3 DNA only is kept here, 42 bases in frame from base 1. Deletion took 5 bases off V and 1 base off J, with a span of 11 bases between the germline ends. CDR1 and CDR2 (MNHEY, SMNVEV) derive from the germline V gene (reference sequence). Patients with autoimmune disease history or receiving systemic immunosuppression were excluded from the trial. Peripheral blood for TCR sequencing was collected from all dose cohorts at baseline, on cycle 4 day 1, and on cycle 7 day 1. Samples came from an open-label, multicenter, first-in-human phase I dose-escalation trial of ivuxolimab. Adults with locally advanced or metastatic melanoma, renal cell carcinoma, hepatocellular carcinoma or head and neck squamous cell carcinoma were enrolled in the trial. Before TCR sequencing, CD4+ T cells and CD8+ T cells were sorted from peripheral blood as separate populations.

About this clone itself: The antigen it recognizes is unknown. Base qualities were left out, and no much larger clone turns up one base away.

Genomic DNA was isolated from the sorted cells so that the TCRbeta CDR3 region could be sequenced. The immunoSEQ Assay was used for sequencing of TCRbeta CDR3 regions. TCRdb stores this immuneACCESS table with in-frame sequences only. Part of the clones is absent; in the studies checked, under half of the shortfall reflects unresolved V genes, and no reason is known for the rest. In all, the sample holds 70,000 to 95,000 clones, and about 91% of those were seen once. Together, the top ten hold around 6.5% of the sample. This TCR came from an adult with an advanced solid tumor such as melanoma, head and neck, liver or kidney cancer. The rearrangement combines TRBV27 with TRBJ1-1, with the D gene uncertain. The specimen was CD4+ or CD8+ T cells sorted from blood, collected in a trial of the OX40 agonist ivuxolimab. The bases read TGTGCCAGCAGTCCGGGCCCCAAGAACACTGAAGCTTTCTTT. Its amino acids are CASSPGPKNTEAFF.